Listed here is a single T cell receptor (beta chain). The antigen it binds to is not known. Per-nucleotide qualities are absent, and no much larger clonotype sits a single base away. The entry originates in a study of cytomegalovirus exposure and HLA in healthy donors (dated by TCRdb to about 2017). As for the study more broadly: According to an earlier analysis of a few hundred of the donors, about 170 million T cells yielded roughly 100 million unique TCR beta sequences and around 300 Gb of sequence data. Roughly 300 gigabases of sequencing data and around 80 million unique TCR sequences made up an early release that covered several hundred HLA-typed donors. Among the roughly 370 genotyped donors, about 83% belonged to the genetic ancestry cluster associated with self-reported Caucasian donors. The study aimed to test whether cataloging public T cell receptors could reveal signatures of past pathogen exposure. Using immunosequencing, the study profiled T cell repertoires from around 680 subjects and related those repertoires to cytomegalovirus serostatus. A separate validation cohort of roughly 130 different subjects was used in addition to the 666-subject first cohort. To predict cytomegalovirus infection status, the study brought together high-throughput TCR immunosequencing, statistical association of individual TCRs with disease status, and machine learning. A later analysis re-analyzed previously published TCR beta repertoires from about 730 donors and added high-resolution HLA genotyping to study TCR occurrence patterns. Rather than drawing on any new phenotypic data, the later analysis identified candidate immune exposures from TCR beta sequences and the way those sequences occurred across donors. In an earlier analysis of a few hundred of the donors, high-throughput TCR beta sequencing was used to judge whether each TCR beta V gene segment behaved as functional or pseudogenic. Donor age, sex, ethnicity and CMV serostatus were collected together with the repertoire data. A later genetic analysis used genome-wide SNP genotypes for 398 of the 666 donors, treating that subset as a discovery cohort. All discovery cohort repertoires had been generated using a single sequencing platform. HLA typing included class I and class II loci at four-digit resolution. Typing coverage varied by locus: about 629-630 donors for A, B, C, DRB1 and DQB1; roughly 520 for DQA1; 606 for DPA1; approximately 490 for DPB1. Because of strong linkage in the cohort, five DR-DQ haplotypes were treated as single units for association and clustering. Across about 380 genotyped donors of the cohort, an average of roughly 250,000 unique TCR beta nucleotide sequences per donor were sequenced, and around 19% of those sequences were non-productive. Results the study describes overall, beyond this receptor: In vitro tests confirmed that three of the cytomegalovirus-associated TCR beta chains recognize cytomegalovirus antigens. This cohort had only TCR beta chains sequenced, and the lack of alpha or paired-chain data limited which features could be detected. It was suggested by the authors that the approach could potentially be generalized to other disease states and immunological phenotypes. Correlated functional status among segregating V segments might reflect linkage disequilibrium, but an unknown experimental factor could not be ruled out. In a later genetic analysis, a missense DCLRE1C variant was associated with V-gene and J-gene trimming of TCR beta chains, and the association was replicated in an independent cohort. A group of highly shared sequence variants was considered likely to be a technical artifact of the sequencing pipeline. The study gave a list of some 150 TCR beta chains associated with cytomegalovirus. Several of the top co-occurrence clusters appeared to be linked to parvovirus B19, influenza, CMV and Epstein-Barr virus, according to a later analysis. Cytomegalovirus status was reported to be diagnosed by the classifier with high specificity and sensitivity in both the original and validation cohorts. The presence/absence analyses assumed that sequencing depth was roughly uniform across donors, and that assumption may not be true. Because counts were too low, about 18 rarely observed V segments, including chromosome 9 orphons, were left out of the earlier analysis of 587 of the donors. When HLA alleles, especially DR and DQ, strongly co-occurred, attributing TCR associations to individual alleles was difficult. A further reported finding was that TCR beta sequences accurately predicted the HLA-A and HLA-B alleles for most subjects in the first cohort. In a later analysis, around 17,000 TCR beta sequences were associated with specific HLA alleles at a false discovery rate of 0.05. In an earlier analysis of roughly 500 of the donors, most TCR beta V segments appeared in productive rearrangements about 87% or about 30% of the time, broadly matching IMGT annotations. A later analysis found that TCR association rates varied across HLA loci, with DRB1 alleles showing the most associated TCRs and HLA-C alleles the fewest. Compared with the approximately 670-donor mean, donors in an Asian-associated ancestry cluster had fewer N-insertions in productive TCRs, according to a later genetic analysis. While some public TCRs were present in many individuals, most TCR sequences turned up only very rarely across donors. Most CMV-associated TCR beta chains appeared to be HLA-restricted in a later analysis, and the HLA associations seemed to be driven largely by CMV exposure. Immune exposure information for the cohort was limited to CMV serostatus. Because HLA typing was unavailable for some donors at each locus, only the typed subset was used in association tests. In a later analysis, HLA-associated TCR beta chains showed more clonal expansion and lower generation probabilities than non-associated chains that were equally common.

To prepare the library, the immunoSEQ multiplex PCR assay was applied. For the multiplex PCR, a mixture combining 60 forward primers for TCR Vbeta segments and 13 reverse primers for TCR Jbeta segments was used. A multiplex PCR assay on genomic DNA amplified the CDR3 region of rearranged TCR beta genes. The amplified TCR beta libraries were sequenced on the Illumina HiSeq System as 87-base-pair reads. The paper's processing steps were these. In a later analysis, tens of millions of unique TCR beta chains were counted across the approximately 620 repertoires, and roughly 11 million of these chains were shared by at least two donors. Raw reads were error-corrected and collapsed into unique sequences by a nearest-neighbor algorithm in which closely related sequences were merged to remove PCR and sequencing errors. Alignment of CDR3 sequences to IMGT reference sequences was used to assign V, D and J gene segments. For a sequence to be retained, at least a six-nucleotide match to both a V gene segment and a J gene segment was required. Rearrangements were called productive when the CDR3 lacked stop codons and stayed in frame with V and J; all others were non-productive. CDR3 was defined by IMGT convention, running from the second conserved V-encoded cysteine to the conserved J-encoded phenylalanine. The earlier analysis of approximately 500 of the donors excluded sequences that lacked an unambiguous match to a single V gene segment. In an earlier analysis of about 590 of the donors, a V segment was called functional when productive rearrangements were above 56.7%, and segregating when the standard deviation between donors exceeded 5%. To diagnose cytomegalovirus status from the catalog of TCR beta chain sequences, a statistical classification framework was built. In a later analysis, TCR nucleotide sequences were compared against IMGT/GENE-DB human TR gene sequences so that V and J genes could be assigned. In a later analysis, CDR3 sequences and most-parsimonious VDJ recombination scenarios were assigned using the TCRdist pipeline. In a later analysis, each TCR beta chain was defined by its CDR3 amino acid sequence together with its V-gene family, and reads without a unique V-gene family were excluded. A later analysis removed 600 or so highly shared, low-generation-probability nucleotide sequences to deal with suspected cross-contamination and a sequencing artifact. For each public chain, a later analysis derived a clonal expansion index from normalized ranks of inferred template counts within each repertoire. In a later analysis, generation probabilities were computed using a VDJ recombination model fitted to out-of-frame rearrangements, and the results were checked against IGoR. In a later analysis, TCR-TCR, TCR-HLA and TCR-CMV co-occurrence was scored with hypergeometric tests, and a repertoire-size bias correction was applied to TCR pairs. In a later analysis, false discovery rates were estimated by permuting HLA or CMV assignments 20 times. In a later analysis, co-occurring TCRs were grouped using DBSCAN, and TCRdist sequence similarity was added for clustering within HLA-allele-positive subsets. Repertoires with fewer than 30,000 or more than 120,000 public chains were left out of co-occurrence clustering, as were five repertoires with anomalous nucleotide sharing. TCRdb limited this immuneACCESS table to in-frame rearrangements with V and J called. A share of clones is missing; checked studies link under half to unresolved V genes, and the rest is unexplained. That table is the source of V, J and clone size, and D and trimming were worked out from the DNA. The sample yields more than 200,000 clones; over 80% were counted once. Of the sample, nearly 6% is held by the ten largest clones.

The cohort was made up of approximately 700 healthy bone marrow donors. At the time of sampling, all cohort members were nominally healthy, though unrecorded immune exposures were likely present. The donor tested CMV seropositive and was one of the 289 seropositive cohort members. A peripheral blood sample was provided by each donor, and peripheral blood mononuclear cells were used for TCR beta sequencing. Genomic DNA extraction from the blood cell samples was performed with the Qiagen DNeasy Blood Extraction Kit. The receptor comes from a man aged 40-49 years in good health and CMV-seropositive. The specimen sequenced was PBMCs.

Here is the DNA: TGTGCCAGCAGCTTAGACAGGATTATAGCTTTCTTT. It codes for CASSLDRIIAFF. The sequence links TRBV11-2 to TRBJ1-1; the D gene cannot be named for sure. The germline ends are 9 bases apart after V is trimmed by 0 bases and J by 10 bases. The CDR1 and CDR2 encoded by the germline V gene are SGHAT and FQNNGV. Reading from cysteine to phenylalanine, the CDR3 counts 12 amino acids. The retained sequence is limited to the CDR3, 36 bases, with the frame set at the first base. Reference TRBV11-2 and TRBJ1-1 proteins supply the regions before and after the CDR3; the full variable domain is: EAGVAQSPRYKIIEKRQSVAFWCNPISGHATLYWYQQILGQGPKLLIQFQNNGVVDDSQLPKDRFSAERLKGVDSTLKIQPAKLEDSAVYLCASSLDRIIAFFGQGTRLTVV.